Listed below are T cell receptor beta chains from one sample, sequenced in a study of breast tumors, draining lymph nodes, adjacent tissues. TCRdb re-analysed the multiplex PCR reads in MiXCR, keeping a single row per CDR3 protein. This sample has 15,000 to 20,000 distinct CDR3 sequences, with 45% found just once. Specimen: tumor-adjacent breast tissue. The source of these receptors is a female donor with breast cancer. Some clones in this sample may be carry-over from other donors' samples. CDR3s include the opening cysteine and the closing phenylalanine or tryptophan. A D gene is named only where the DNA matches it firmly. Size tells how often a clone was seen (once, few, many) or the class of an expanded clone, and some rows leave it out.

len: 14; abundance: many; d_gene: TRBD2; v_gene: TRBV3-1; j_gene: TRBJ2-2; CDR3nt: TGTGCCAGCAGCCACTGGGGGGGAACCGGGGAGCTGTTTTTT; CDR3aa: CASSHWGGTGELFF
len: 13; abundance: many; d_gene: .; v_gene: TRBV10-3; j_gene: TRBJ1-1; CDR3nt: TGTGCCATCAGCCGAGTGGGGAACACTGAAGCTTTCTTT; CDR3aa: CAISRVGNTEAFF
len: 15; abundance: .; d_gene: .; v_gene: TRBV4-1; j_gene: TRBJ2-7; CDR3nt: TGCGCCAGCAGCCAAGGGCCAGATTTGACCTACGGGCAGTACTTC; CDR3aa: CASSQGPDLTYGQYF
len: 15; abundance: .; d_gene: .; v_gene: TRBV27; j_gene: TRBJ1-2; CDR3nt: TGTACCAGCAGTTTGACGGGGCTCGGGCCGTATGGCTACACCTTC; CDR3aa: CTSSLTGLGPYGYTF
len: 14; abundance: once; d_gene: TRBD2; v_gene: TRBV6-5; j_gene: TRBJ2-1; CDR3nt: TGTGCCAGAAGACTAGCGGGAGTCTACAATGAGCAGTTCTTC; CDR3aa: CARRLAGVYNEQFF
len: 17; abundance: many; d_gene: TRBD1; v_gene: TRBV18; j_gene: TRBJ2-7; CDR3nt: TGTGCCAGCTCCCTACGGGGATCAGACAGGGGTCTTCACGAGCAGTACTTC; CDR3aa: CASSLRGSDRGLHEQYF
len: 17; abundance: medium-sized; d_gene: .; v_gene: TRBV4-1; j_gene: TRBJ2-3; CDR3nt: TGCGCCAGCAGCCAAGATTCAAGCGGCCTTGGTACAGATACGCAGTATTTT; CDR3aa: CASSQDSSGLGTDTQYF
len: 15; abundance: .; d_gene: TRBD1; v_gene: TRBV12-3/TRBV12-4; j_gene: TRBJ2-2; CDR3nt: TGTGCCAGCAGTTCAGGGGGTACTAACACCGGGGAGCTGTTTTTT; CDR3aa: CASSSGGTNTGELFF
len: 15; abundance: .; d_gene: .; v_gene: TRBV15; j_gene: TRBJ2-7; CDR3nt: TGTGCCACCAGCAGAGGTTTGAACAGCTACTACGAGCAGTACTTC; CDR3aa: CATSRGLNSYYEQYF
len: 13; abundance: medium-sized; d_gene: .; v_gene: TRBV14; j_gene: TRBJ1-2; CDR3nt: TGTGCCAGCAGCCAAGGGCAGGGGAATGGCTACACCTTC; CDR3aa: CASSQGQGNGYTF
len: 16; abundance: many; d_gene: .; v_gene: TRBV28; j_gene: TRBJ2-6; CDR3nt: TGTGCCAGCAGTCTCCAGAGTATCTCTGGGGCCAACGTCCTGACTTTC; CDR3aa: CASSLQSISGANVLTF
len: 14; abundance: many; d_gene: .; v_gene: TRBV6-1; j_gene: TRBJ2-1; CDR3nt: TGTGCCAGCAGGCCCCGATTATCCTACAATGAGCAGTTCTTC; CDR3aa: CASRPRLSYNEQFF
len: 13; abundance: .; d_gene: TRBD2; v_gene: TRBV4-1; j_gene: TRBJ2-2; CDR3nt: TGCGCCAGCAGCCACGCGGGGGCCGGGGAGCTGTTTTTT; CDR3aa: CASSHAGAGELFF
len: 12; abundance: .; d_gene: .; v_gene: TRBV6-6; j_gene: TRBJ2-5; CDR3nt: TGTGCCAGCAACCCGGGAAGGGAGACCCAGTACTTC; CDR3aa: CASNPGRETQYF
len: 13; abundance: many; d_gene: .; v_gene: TRBV4-1; j_gene: TRBJ2-7; CDR3nt: TGCGCCAGCAGCCAAGAAGGTACTAGCGAGCAGTACTTC; CDR3aa: CASSQEGTSEQYF
len: 13; abundance: many; d_gene: .; v_gene: TRBV27; j_gene: TRBJ2-1; CDR3nt: TGTGCCAGCAGTTTAAATAGGTTCAATGAGCAGTTCTTC; CDR3aa: CASSLNRFNEQFF
len: 14; abundance: many; d_gene: TRBD2; v_gene: TRBV6-6; j_gene: TRBJ2-7; CDR3nt: TGTGCCAGCAGTTCCAGGACTAGCGGGGCCGAGCAGTACTTC; CDR3aa: CASSSRTSGAEQYF